The 23 T cell receptor beta chains presented below share a single source sample, sequenced in a study of blood T cells in healthy people across ages. Using a J-beta primer mix together with a sample-barcoded 5' primer, a second PCR was run for about 7 to 12 cycles. TCRdb independently ran MiXCR on the 5' RACE reads; one entry per CDR3 protein. The table shows 1.5 million or so distinct CDR3 sequences, with 40% to 45% occurring only once. Sequencing was done on a sample of blood. These receptors were obtained from a woman aged 18 to 35 in good health.

This rearrangement joins TRBV29-1 to TRBJ2-5; D might be TRBD2 (6 bases). The CDR3 length is 14 residues. V dropped 7 bases and J dropped 4 bases, with 19 bases sitting between them. Germline loops: CDR1 SQVTM, CDR2 ANQGSEA. In DNA, the CDR3 is TGCAGCGCCTCCGCGGGACTCCTGGGAGAGACCCAGTACTTC. This encodes CSASAGLLGETQYF.

This clonotype has at least ten counts. A read error may account for a junction end that differs from germline. The gene calls are TRBV29-1 and TRBJ2-7; D not resolved. In germline, CDR1 is SQVTM, CDR2 ANQGSEA. The CDR3 length is 10 residues. The CDR3 sequence is CSVEASEQYF. In DNA form, the CDR3 reads TGCAGCGTCGAAGCCTCCGAGCAGTACTTC.

In this sample, this clonotype turned up a few times. This chain connects TRBV20-1 to TRBJ1-2; 10 nucleotides agree with TRBD1. CDR1 and CDR2 (germline): DFQATT, SNEGSKA (reference sequence). The trim removed 6 bases at V and 0 bases at J, leaving 7 bases unmatched. The CDR3 covers 15 residues. The CDR3 bases are TGCAGTGCGCAACGGGACAGGGGAGCTAACTATGGCTACACCTTC. Translating it yields CSAQRDRGANYGYTF.

This chain joins TRBV20-1 and TRBJ2-3, with D unclear. V was clipped by 6 bases and J by 6 bases, with 16 bases between them. Germline CDR1 is DFQATT and CDR2 is SNEGSKA (reference sequence). The CDR3 spans 13 residues. CDR3 amino acids: CSAVLPFTDTQYF. CDR3 nucleotide sequence: TGCAGTGCGGTTTTGCCCTTCACGGATACGCAGTATTTT.

V and J are TRBV5-1 and TRBJ2-7, with TRBD2 matching over 8 bases. This CDR3 spans 14 amino acids. The germline V gene has CDR1 SGHRS and CDR2 YFSETQ. The ends lost 7 bases at V and 4 bases at J; junction bases unmatched: 10. The CDR3: CASRSGTRPYEQYF. The CDR3, as DNA: TGCGCCAGCCGGTCCGGGACTAGACCATACGAGCAGTACTTC.

The gene calls are TRBV4-1 and TRBJ2-1, with a tentative D call TRBD2 (6 bases). V was shortened by 1 base and J by 3 bases, with 16 bases between the two germline ends. The CDR3 totals 17 residues. CDR1 and CDR2 from the germline V gene are MGHRA and YSYEKL. CDR3: CASSQVRGTGSYNEQFF. CDR3 in DNA: TGCGCCAGCAGCCAAGTGAGGGGTACCGGGAGCTACAATGAGCAGTTCTTC.

This clonotype was detected a few times. The V and J genes are TRBV20-1 and TRBJ2-3, with a possible D match to TRBD2 (5 bases). V gave up 3 bases and J gave up 8 bases, with 15 bases separating them. This CDR3 spans 13 amino acids. From germline, CDR1 is DFQATT and CDR2 SNEGSKA (reference sequence). CDR3 in amino acids: CSASVSDTGTQYF. CDR3 in DNA: TGCAGTGCTAGTGTTAGCGATACCGGTACGCAGTATTTT.

This clonotype appeared a few times. The chain couples TRBV4-3 to TRBJ2-3, with 8 bases lining up with TRBD1. CDR3 length equals 17 residues. V was pared by 0 bases and J by 5 bases, with 10 bases of the junction left unmatched. Germline V gene lookup returns CDR1 LGHNA and CDR2 YSLEER. In nucleotides, the CDR3 is TGCGCCAGCAGCCAAGATTTGCCGGGACAGGTCCTAGATACGCAGTATTTT. It codes for CASSQDLPGQVLDTQYF.

This clonotype was seen only a few times. This chain joins TRBV7-9 and TRBJ2-7; 10 positions agree with TRBD2. TRBJ2-4 explains the end of the DNA better; the J call may be wrong. The CDR3 sequence is 14 residues long. Per the germline V gene, CDR1 is SEHNR and CDR2 is FQNEAQ (reference sequence). The chain's CDR3 is CASSRTSGKNIQYF. The CDR3, as DNA: TGTGCCAGCAGCCGGACTAGCGGAAAAAACATTCAGTACTTC.

In its sample, this clonotype was seen a few times. The chain carries TRBV3-1 and TRBJ1-2; 7 bases align to TRBD1. The ends lost 6 bases at V and 1 base at J; junction bases unmatched: 5. The CDR3 is made up of 14 amino acids. Germline lookup yields CDR1 LGHDT and CDR2 YNNKEL (reference sequence). The chain's CDR3 is CASRGTANNYGYTF. The CDR3 DNA is TGTGCCAGCAGGGGGACAGCGAATAACTATGGCTACACCTTC.

Many counts were recorded for this clonotype. The chain is built from TRBV3-1 and TRBJ1-2; D ambiguous. V was shortened by 3 bases and J by 4 bases, with 12 bases between the two germline ends. Germline assignment: CDR1 LGHDT and CDR2 YNNKEL (reference sequence). This CDR3 comprises 14 residues. The CDR3 sequence: CASSQEVSGYGYTF. The CDR3 DNA sequence: TGTGCCAGCAGCCAGGAGGTATCAGGCTATGGCTACACCTTC.

The rearrangement joins TRBV12-3 or TRBV12-4 to TRBJ1-6; D uncertain. V was clipped by 3 bases and J by 10 bases, with 13 bases between them. The CDR3 contains 14 residues. Written as DNA, the CDR3 is TGTGCCAGCAGTTTCCGGTCCGCGGGGTCACCCCTCCACTTT. It specifies CASSFRSAGSPLHF.

The genes are TRBV11-2 and TRBJ2-2; 15 bases line up with TRBD2. Germline V CDR1 and CDR2: SGHAT, FQNNGV. The CDR3 covers 17 residues. Trimming removed 5 bases from V and 5 bases from J; junction bases left unmatched: 6. The CDR3 region is CASSKGLAGGWTGELFF. The CDR3 DNA reads TGTGCCAGCAGCAAGGGACTAGCGGGAGGTTGGACCGGGGAGCTGTTTTTT.

This clonotype was seen more than once but under ten times. One end of the junction fails to match germline, which may point to a read error. The V call is TRBV20-1, the J call TRBJ2-7; 10 nucleotides agree with TRBD2. The DNA end lines up better with TRBJ2-5; the J call may be wrong. The CDR3 runs to 20 residues. The germline gives CDR1 DFQATT, CDR2 SNEGSKA (reference sequence). CDR3 protein: CRARDLGAYASGRLGETQYF. The CDR3 nucleotides are TGCAGAGCTAGAGATTTGGGGGCCTATGCTAGCGGGAGACTGGGGGAGACCCAGTACTTC.

The chain links TRBV15 to TRBJ2-3; D unclear. Germline V gene data show CDR1 as LNHNV and CDR2 as YYDKDF (reference sequence). Trimming stripped 0 bases from V and 5 bases from J, with 6 bases between. The CDR3 covers 13 residues. The CDR3 bases are TGTGCCACCAGCAGAGATCCGGGAGATACGCAGTATTTT. Translating gives CATSRDPGDTQYF.

The chain carries TRBV29-1 and TRBJ2-5, with 8 bases aligning to TRBD1. Germline loops: CDR1 SQVTM, CDR2 ANQGSEA. The CDR3 runs to 15 residues. Trimming at V came to 6 bases and at J to 10 bases, leaving 19 bases not matched to a gene. CDR3 amino acids: CSVSQGGQAPWSQYF. The CDR3 DNA sequence: TGCAGCGTCTCCCAGGGGGGACAGGCCCCATGGAGCCAGTACTTC.

The rearrangement uses TRBV7-6 and TRBJ2-7; perhaps TRBD2 as D (5 bases). Trimming removed 8 bases at V and 0 bases at J, with 11 bases between. Germline CDR1 is SGHVS and CDR2 is FNYEAQ. This CDR3 region has 13 residues. DNA for the CDR3: TGTGCCAGCCAATCCGGGAACTCCTACGAGCAGTACTTC. Translating gives CASQSGNSYEQYF.

The chain uses TRBV6-6 and TRBJ2-1; the D gene could be TRBD1 or TRBD2 (6 bases each). The germline gives CDR1 MNHNY, CDR2 SVGAGI (reference sequence). The CDR3 length is 14 residues. V shed 7 bases and J shed 7 bases, with 17 bases lying between them. CDR3 DNA: TGTGCCAGCACTGACAGGAAGGGGGGTAATGAGCAGTTCTTC. This translates into CASTDRKGGNEQFF.

This chain connects TRBV25-1 to TRBJ1-4; 11 nucleotides match TRBD1. The CDR3 spans 15 residues. V was pared by 3 bases and J by 7 bases, with 4 bases of the junction left unmatched. Germline-derived CDR1 and CDR2 are MGHDK and SYGVNS. CDR3 amino acids: CASSDTGTGGEKLFF. As DNA, the CDR3 is TGTGCCAGCAGTGATACCGGGACAGGGGGTGAAAAACTGTTTTTT.

This clonotype was seen only a few times. The chain links TRBV24-1 to TRBJ2-1; D is unclear. This CDR3 is built from 13 residues. The V gene's germline CDR1 is KGHDR and CDR2 SFDVKD. V dropped 12 bases and J dropped 9 bases, with 20 bases sitting between them. The CDR3 region is CAAQGTIAREQFF. CDR3 coding DNA: TGTGCCGCCCAAGGCACCATAGCCCGTGAGCAGTTCTTC.

This clonotype appeared a few times. This chain links TRBV6-5 with TRBJ1-2, with D perhaps matching TRBD1 (6 bases). The germline V gene has CDR1 MNHEY and CDR2 SVGAGI. Trimming stripped 0 bases from V and 8 bases from J, with 16 bases between. The CDR3 runs 15 residues. CDR3 residues: CASSYSNRGMEGYTF. As DNA, the CDR3 is TGTGCCAGCAGTTACTCGAATAGGGGGATGGAAGGCTACACCTTC.

The rearrangement links TRBV7-9 to TRBJ2-3, with no clear D. Looked up from germline, CDR1 is SEHNR and CDR2 is FQNEAQ (reference sequence). The CDR3 spans 16 residues. V lost 0 bases to trimming and J lost 4 bases, with 14 bases between them. The CDR3: CASSLAGQRFADTQYF. In DNA form, the CDR3 reads TGTGCCAGCAGCTTAGCTGGGCAGAGGTTTGCAGATACGCAGTATTTT.

This clonotype was recorded a few times. V usage is TRBV18 and J usage is TRBJ2-5; D gene uncertain. V was trimmed by 4 bases and J by 1 base, leaving 10 bases between them. CDR3 size: 14 residues. Germline V gene data show CDR1 as KGHSH and CDR2 as LQKENI. For the CDR3, the DNA is TGTGCCAGCTCACACGGCGCTCTCCAAGAGACCCAGTACTTC. Translating it yields CASSHGALQETQYF.